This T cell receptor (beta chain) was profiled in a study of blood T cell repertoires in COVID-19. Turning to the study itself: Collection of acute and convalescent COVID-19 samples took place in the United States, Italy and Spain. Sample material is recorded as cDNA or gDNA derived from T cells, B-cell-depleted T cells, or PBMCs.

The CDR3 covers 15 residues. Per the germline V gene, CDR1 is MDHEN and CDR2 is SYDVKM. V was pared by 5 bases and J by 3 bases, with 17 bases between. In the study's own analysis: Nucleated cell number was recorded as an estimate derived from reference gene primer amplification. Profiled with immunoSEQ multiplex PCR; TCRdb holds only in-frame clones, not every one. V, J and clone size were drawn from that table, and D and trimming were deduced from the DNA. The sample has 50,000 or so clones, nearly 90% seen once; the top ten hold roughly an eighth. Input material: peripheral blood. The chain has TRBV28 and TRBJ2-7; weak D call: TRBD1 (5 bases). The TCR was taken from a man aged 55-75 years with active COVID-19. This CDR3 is CASSITGGGYYEQYF. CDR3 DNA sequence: TGTGCCAGCAGTATAACAGGCGGCGGTTACTACGAGCAGTACTTC. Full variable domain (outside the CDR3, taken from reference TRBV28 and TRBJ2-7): DVKVTQSSRYLVKRTGEKVFLECVQDMDHENMFWYRQDPGLGLRLIYFSYDVKMKEKGDIPEGYSVSREKKERFSLILESASTNQTSMYLCASSITGGGYYEQYFGPGTRLTVT.